Listed below are T cell receptor beta chains from one sample, sequenced in a study of T cell responses to AZD1222 COVID-19 vaccine. Assay: immunoSEQ multiplex PCR; the TCRdb copy retains only in-frame clones and omits some. Among about 150,000 clones listed, 75% to 90% were seen once. The material sequenced was peripheral blood, taken on day 0 of MenACWY control vaccination. The receptor source for this set is an adult in good health. Both conserved end residues are part of each CDR3. The order of the fields is clone size, V gene, J gene, D gene, CDR3 protein, CDR3 DNA. A D gene is named only where the DNA matches it firmly. For some rows the clone size is stated as once, few or many, or as a class when expanded; others skip it.

clone size: -; V gene: TRBV5-8; J gene: TRBJ1-5; D gene: -; CDR3 protein: CASRARTSNQPQHF; CDR3 DNA: TGTGCCAGCAGGGCAAGGACTAGCAATCAGCCCCAGCATTTT
clone size: -; V gene: TRBV19; J gene: TRBJ2-5; D gene: TRBD2; CDR3 protein: CASSLAGGLYQETQYF; CDR3 DNA: TGTGCCAGTAGCCTAGCGGGGGGTCTGTACCAAGAGACCCAGTACTTC
clone size: -; V gene: TRBV3-1/TRBV3-2; J gene: TRBJ2-3; D gene: TRBD2; CDR3 protein: CATAKRGSTDTQYF; CDR3 DNA: TGTGCCACAGCAAAGCGGGGAAGCACAGATACGCAGTATTTT
clone size: few; V gene: TRBV10-3; J gene: TRBJ1-2; D gene: -; CDR3 protein: CAISESRGIDGYTF; CDR3 DNA: TGTGCCATCAGTGAGTCGCGGGGGATTGATGGCTACACCTTC
clone size: -; V gene: TRBV7-2; J gene: TRBJ2-1; D gene: TRBD2; CDR3 protein: CASSLNAGVSYNEQFF; CDR3 DNA: TGTGCCAGCAGCTTAAACGCGGGAGTGTCCTACAATGAGCAGTTCTTC
clone size: -; V gene: TRBV11-2; J gene: TRBJ2-7; D gene: -; CDR3 protein: CASSLVQTEQYF; CDR3 DNA: TGTGCCAGCAGCTTAGTACAGACCGAGCAGTACTTC
clone size: -; V gene: TRBV3-1/TRBV3-2; J gene: TRBJ1-3; D gene: -; CDR3 protein: CASSQALGGSGNTIYF; CDR3 DNA: TGTGCCAGCAGCCAGGCCCTCGGGGGATCTGGAAACACCATATATTTT
clone size: -; V gene: TRBV2; J gene: TRBJ1-4; D gene: TRBD1; CDR3 protein: CASSVRTGRNEKLFF; CDR3 DNA: TGTGCCAGCAGTGTTCGGACAGGGCGTAATGAAAAACTGTTTTTT
clone size: -; V gene: TRBV12-3/TRBV12-4; J gene: TRBJ1-4; D gene: -; CDR3 protein: CASSRDFSEKLFF; CDR3 DNA: TGTGCCAGCAGCCGGGACTTCTCAGAAAAACTGTTTTTT
clone size: -; V gene: TRBV12-1; J gene: TRBJ2-2; D gene: -; CDR3 protein: CASSTTGDNTGELFF; CDR3 DNA: TGTGCCAGCAGCACGACAGGGGATAACACCGGGGAGCTGTTTTTT
clone size: -; V gene: TRBV5-1; J gene: TRBJ1-3; D gene: -; CDR3 protein: CASSLQGISGNTIYF; CDR3 DNA: TGCGCCAGCAGTCTTCAGGGAATCTCTGGAAACACCATATATTTT
clone size: -; V gene: TRBV29-1; J gene: TRBJ2-1; D gene: TRBD2; CDR3 protein: CSVGLLAGADNEQFF; CDR3 DNA: TGCAGCGTTGGACTTTTAGCGGGGGCCGACAATGAGCAGTTCTTC
clone size: -; V gene: TRBV6-5; J gene: TRBJ2-5; D gene: -; CDR3 protein: CASSSLSRGRETQYF; CDR3 DNA: TGTGCCAGCAGTTCCTTGTCGCGCGGACGGGAGACCCAGTACTTC
clone size: -; V gene: TRBV6-5; J gene: TRBJ2-5; D gene: -; CDR3 protein: CASSYSGRQETQYF; CDR3 DNA: TGTGCCAGCAGTTACTCGGGGCGGCAGGAGACCCAGTACTTC
clone size: once; V gene: TRBV6-5; J gene: TRBJ2-5; D gene: -; CDR3 protein: CASSYRRGQETQYF; CDR3 DNA: TGTGCCAGCAGTTACCGGCGAGGCCAAGAGACCCAGTACTTC
clone size: few; V gene: TRBV29-1; J gene: TRBJ1-1; D gene: TRBD1; CDR3 protein: CSVRLLLQGGAEAFF; CDR3 DNA: TGCAGCGTTAGACTCCTCTTACAGGGGGGAGCTGAAGCTTTCTTT
clone size: -; V gene: TRBV27; J gene: TRBJ2-7; D gene: -; CDR3 protein: CAPGLCQQFILPAGGCEQYF; CDR3 DNA: -